The rows below give T cell receptor beta chains drawn from one sample of a study of blood T cell repertoires in COVID-19. Profiling relied on immunoSEQ multiplex PCR, and the TCRdb table lists in-frame clones only, not all of them. Of more than 200,000 clones listed, around 90% are singletons. Sequencing was carried out using PBMCs or T cells enriched from blood (not recorded which). The source is a woman aged 25 to 39 with acute COVID-19. CDR3s include the opening cysteine and the closing phenylalanine or tryptophan. Each record gives: V gene, clone size, J gene, D gene, CDR3 DNA, CDR3 protein. A D gene is named only where the DNA matches it firmly. Size is stated for part of the rows, as once, few or many counts, or as a class when the clone is expanded.

TRBV19,NA,TRBJ1-2,NA,TGTGCCAGTAGGCGACTAGGGGCCGGTGGGGCGGGCTATGGCTACACCTTC,CASRRLGAGGAGYGYTF
TRBV7-9,NA,TRBJ2-1,TRBD2,TGTGCCAGCAGCCTTAGGGCGGGGTTACTAGCGGGGGACTACAATGAGCAGTTCTTC,CASSLRAGLLAGDYNEQFF
TRBV28,NA,TRBJ1-1,TRBD1,TGTGCCAGCAGAGAGACAGGGGCTAACACTGAAGCTTTCTTT,CASRETGANTEAFF
TRBV27,once,TRBJ2-7,TRBD1,TGTGCCAGCAGTCACAGGGGCCGAGCCTACGAGCAGTACTTC,CASSHRGRAYEQYF
TRBV2,NA,TRBJ1-1,NA,TGTGCCAGCAGAGGGGAGGCACTACGTATGAACACTGAAGCTTTCTTT,CASRGEALRMNTEAFF
TRBV6-5,NA,TRBJ2-7,NA,TGTGCCAGCAGTCCCAGGGGCACCGGCTACGAGCAGTACTTC,CASSPRGTGYEQYF
TRBV27,once,TRBJ1-1,NA,TGTGCCAGCAGTTTACTCCCGACAGCGAACACTGAAGCTTTCTTT,CASSLLPTANTEAFF
TRBV7-9,few,TRBJ2-2,NA,TGTGCCAGCAGCTTAGGGGCAGTAAACGCCGGGGAGCTGTTTTTT,CASSLGAVNAGELFF
TRBV28,NA,TRBJ2-7,TRBD1,TGTGCCAGCAGCACCGACAGGGGCGAGCAGTACTTC,CASSTDRGEQYF
TRBV2,NA,TRBJ2-4,NA,TGTGCCAGCAGCCCCACCCCACGTTCCACAGGCTTC,CASSPTPRSTGF
TRBV7-9,NA,TRBJ2-7,NA,TGTGCCAGCAGCCGGTACATTGGCAGGTCCCTCTACGAGCAGTACTTC,CASSRYIGRSLYEQYF
TRBV28,NA,TRBJ1-3,TRBD1,TGTGCCAGCAATAGTGGACAGGCTGGAAACACCATATATTTT,CASNSGQAGNTIYF
TRBV19,NA,TRBJ1-1,TRBD1,TGTGCCAGTAGTATTCGGAGACAGGGGGCCGCTGAAGCTTTCTTT,CASSIRRQGAAEAFF
TRBV5-4,NA,TRBJ1-2,NA,TGTGCCAGCAGCTTGGGTCCGTTTTCACCAGATGGCTACACCTTC,CASSLGPFSPDGYTF
TRBV7-8,NA,TRBJ2-3,TRBD2,TGTGCCAGCAGCTTAGATGAGACTAGCAGACCAGATACGCAGTATTTT,CASSLDETSRPDTQYF
TRBV27,NA,TRBJ1-6,TRBD1,TGTGCCAGCAGTGTGACAGGGAAGACTTCACCCCTCCACTTT,CASSVTGKTSPLHF
TRBV11-2,NA,TRBJ2-2,NA,TGTGCCAGCAGCTTAGGGCAGGTTAACACCGGGGAGCTGTTTTTT,CASSLGQVNTGELFF
TRBV14,NA,TRBJ1-3,NA,TGTGCCAGCAGCCCCTTACAGGGAGTTTCGGCTGGAAACACCATATATTTT,CASSPLQGVSAGNTIYF
TRBV10-2,NA,TRBJ1-1,NA,TGCGCCAGCAGTGAAAGTAGAGTGGAGATCGAAGCTTTCTTT,CASSESRVEIEAFF
TRBV12-3/TRBV12-4,NA,TRBJ1-1,NA,TGTGCCAGCAGTTATCCCCAGGGACTGGCTTTCTTT,CASSYPQGLAFF
TRBV11-2,NA,TRBJ2-7,NA,TGTGCCAGCAGCTCCTACTACGAGCAGTACTTC,CASSSYYEQYF
TRBV10-3,NA,TRBJ2-7,NA,TGTGCCACCGTGGGGGGTCAGTCCTACGAGCAGTACTTC,CATVGGQSYEQYF
TRBV5-1,NA,TRBJ1-1,TRBD1,TGCGCCAGCAGCTTGGGCAGGGGGAGCACTGAAGCTTTCTTT,CASSLGRGSTEAFF
TRBV19,NA,TRBJ1-4,TRBD1,TGTGCCAGTAGTCGACGGACAGGGAGTTCCCGAACGAAAAAGGGGTCACTGTTTTTT,CASSRRTGSSRTKKGSLFF
TRBV28,once,TRBJ1-3,NA,TGTGCCAGCAGTTTATTAAGAAACACCATATATTTT,CASSLLRNTIYF
TRBV18,NA,TRBJ2-2,NA,TGTGCCAGCTCACCACTCGCCGGGAGCACCGGGGAGCTGTTTTTT,CASSPLAGSTGELFF
TRBV13,NA,TRBJ2-3,TRBD2,TGTGCCAGCAGCTTCGGTATCCTGCTAGCGGGGGGCACAGATACGCAGTATTTT,CASSFGILLAGGTDTQYF
TRBV7-9,NA,TRBJ1-5,TRBD1,TGTGCCAGCAGCTTAATCCGCTCGGGACAGAGCAATCAGCCCCAGCATTTT,CASSLIRSGQSNQPQHF
TRBV2,few,TRBJ2-3,NA,TGTGCCAGCAGTGGGGGCGGTACGCAGTATTTT,CASSGGGTQYF
TRBV2,NA,TRBJ2-7,TRBD1,TGTGCCAGCGGGGGACAGGGCGGCTACGAGCAGTACTTC,CASGGQGGYEQYF
TRBV19,few,TRBJ1-2,NA,TGTGCCACTAACGAACGCGCCGGCTACACCTTC,CATNERAGYTF
TRBV27,NA,TRBJ1-4,NA,TGTGCCAGCAGATACCAAGGGAGAGGTGAAAAACTGTTTTTT,CASRYQGRGEKLFF
TRBV15,NA,TRBJ2-7,TRBD2,TGTGCCACCAGCAGAGAGAGCGGGAGTAGCTACGAGCAGTACTTC,CATSRESGSSYEQYF
TRBV10-3,NA,TRBJ1-6,NA,TGTGCCATCAGTGAGTCTGGGGCGGATAATTCACCCCTCCACTTT,CAISESGADNSPLHF
TRBV28,NA,TRBJ2-5,TRBD2,TGTGCCAGCAGTTTTGGGGCTAGCGGGAATCGAGAGACCCAGTACTTC,CASSFGASGNRETQYF
TRBV11-2,NA,TRBJ2-1,NA,TGTGCCAGCAGCCAGTTCATTAGCTCTAGCTCCTACAATGAGCAGTTCTTC,CASSQFISSSSYNEQFF
TRBV2,NA,TRBJ1-2,NA,TGTGCCAGCCGGAAGGGGGAAAGCTATGGCTACACCTTC,CASRKGESYGYTF
TRBV6-5,NA,TRBJ1-2,NA,TGTGCCAGCAGCTACGACGGGGTTAACTATGGCTACACCTTC,CASSYDGVNYGYTF
TRBV6-1,few,TRBJ1-2,TRBD1,TGTGCCAGCAGTGAAGGGCTAATAGGACAGGGTAATGGCTACACCTTC,CASSEGLIGQGNGYTF
TRBV2,NA,TRBJ2-2,NA,TGTGCCAGCAGGACAGGAGGTGGGGCCGGGGAGCTGTTTTTT,CASRTGGGAGELFF
TRBV2,many,TRBJ1-2,NA,TGTGCCAGCAGTGACCGGAGAATTAGCTATGGCTACACCTTC,CASSDRRISYGYTF
TRBV25-1,NA,TRBJ2-7,TRBD1,TGTGCCAGCAGTGAGGCAAGACAGGGCGAGCAGTACTTC,CASSEARQGEQYF
TRBV11-2,few,TRBJ1-5,TRBD1,TGTGCCAGCAGCCCCGCAGGGGGCATACAGCCCCAGCATTTT,CASSPAGGIQPQHF
TRBV28,NA,TRBJ2-7,TRBD1,TGTGCCAGCAGTCCACCGGGACAGGGGGCCTACGAGCAGTACTTC,CASSPPGQGAYEQYF
TRBV6-5,few,TRBJ1-2,NA,TGTGCCAGCAGTTACTCGTCCGTAGGGGTTACCTATGGCTACACCTTC,CASSYSSVGVTYGYTF
TRBV3-1/TRBV3-2,once,TRBJ1-3,TRBD1,TGTGCCAGCAGCCCGGGACAGCGAAACACCATATATTTT,CASSPGQRNTIYF
TRBV24-1,NA,TRBJ2-1,TRBD2,TGTGCCACCAGTGACGCGGGGGGTGAGGATGAGCAGTTCTTC,CATSDAGGEDEQFF
TRBV5-1,NA,TRBJ2-5,NA,TGCGCCAGCACCAGAACGAGACAGAGACAAGAGACCCAGTACTTC,CASTRTRQRQETQYF
TRBV27,NA,TRBJ2-7,NA,TGTGCCAGCAGTTTATCGCAGGGGAGATCCTACGAGCAGTACTTC,CASSLSQGRSYEQYF
TRBV19,NA,TRBJ2-7,TRBD1,TGTGCCAGTAGTATCCTCGGGACAGGGCTCGGCGAGCAGTACTTC,CASSILGTGLGEQYF
TRBV5-1,NA,TRBJ1-2,TRBD1,TGCGCCAGCAGCCCAGGGGACAGGGAAATATCAAGCTACACCTTC,CASSPGDREISSYTF
TRBV11-1,NA,TRBJ1-2,TRBD1,TGTGCCAGCAGCTTTACAGGGGGTGGTGGCTACACCTTC,CASSFTGGGGYTF
TRBV9,NA,TRBJ2-3,NA,TGTGCCAGCAGCGTAGTTGGCCCCTCGACTCACGAAACGACAGATACGCAGTATTTT,CASSVVGPSTHETTDTQYF